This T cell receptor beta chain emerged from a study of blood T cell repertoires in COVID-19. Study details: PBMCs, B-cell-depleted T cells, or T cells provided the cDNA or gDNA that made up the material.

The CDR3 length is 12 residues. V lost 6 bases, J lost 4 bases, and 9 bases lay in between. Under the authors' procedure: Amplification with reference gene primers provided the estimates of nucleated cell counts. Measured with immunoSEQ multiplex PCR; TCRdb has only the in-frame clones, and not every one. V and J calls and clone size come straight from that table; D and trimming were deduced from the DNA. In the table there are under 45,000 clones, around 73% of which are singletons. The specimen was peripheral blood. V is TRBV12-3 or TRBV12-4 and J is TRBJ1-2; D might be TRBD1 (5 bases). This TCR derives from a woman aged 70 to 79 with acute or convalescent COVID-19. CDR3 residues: CASRGRSYGYTF. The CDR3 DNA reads TGTGCCAGCAGGGGGCGTAGCTATGGCTACACCTTC.